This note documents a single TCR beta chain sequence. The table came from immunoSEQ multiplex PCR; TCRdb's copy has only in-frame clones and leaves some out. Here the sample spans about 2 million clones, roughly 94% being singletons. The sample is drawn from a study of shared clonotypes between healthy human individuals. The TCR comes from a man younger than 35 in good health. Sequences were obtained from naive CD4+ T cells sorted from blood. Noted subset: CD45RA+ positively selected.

CDR3 bases: TGTGCCAGCAGCTTGGACAGGCGACAAGAGACCCAGTACTTC. Amino acid sequence: CASSLDRRQETQYF. The chain links TRBV5-6 to TRBJ2-5; perhaps TRBD1 as D (5 bases). Germline V gives CDR1 SGHDT, CDR2 YYEEEE. The V end was cut by 0 bases, the J end by 2 bases, with 8 bases between. This CDR3 has 14 residues. Full variable domain (missing parts from reference TRBV5-6 and TRBJ2-5): DAGVTQSPTHLIKTRGQQVTLRCSPKSGHDTVSWYQQALGQGPQFIFQYYEEEERQRGNFPDRFSGHQFPNYSSELNVNALLLGDSALYLCASSLDRRQETQYFGPGTRLLVL.